Below are 17 T cell receptor beta chains sequenced from a single sample in a study of OX40 agonist ivuxolimab in advanced cancers. The repertoire was sequenced with immunoSEQ multiplex PCR; TCRdb's copy has only in-frame clones and lacks some. The sample contains about 53,000 clones, roughly 83% of which appear only once. This material consisted of CD4+ or CD8+ T cells sorted from blood, taken in a trial of the OX40 agonist ivuxolimab. These receptors were obtained from an adult with an advanced solid tumor such as melanoma, head and neck, liver or kidney cancer.

The V gene is TRBV5-4, the J gene TRBJ2-7, with a weak D call TRBD2 (5 bases). This CDR3 has 13 residues. Trimming stripped 0 bases from V and 4 bases from J, with 8 bases between. Germline lookup yields CDR1 SGHNT and CDR2 YYREEE (reference sequence). DNA of the CDR3: TGTGCCAGCAGCTTGGCTAGCAGTTACGAGCAGTACTTC. Its translation is CASSLASSYEQYF.

This chain uses TRBV6-1 with TRBJ1-1; a possible D gene is TRBD1 (5 bases). Germline V lookup: CDR1 MNHNS, CDR2 SASEGT. The CDR3 sequence is 17 residues long. Trimming took off 0 bases at V and 2 bases at J, with 16 bases between the two ends. Written as DNA, the CDR3 is TGTGCCAGCAGTGAAGCAGGTAGGGGCAGGACAAACACTGAAGCTTTCTTT. This gives the protein CASSEAGRGRTNTEAFF.

Within the sample, this clone is medium-sized. The gene calls are TRBV19 and TRBJ2-3, with D maybe TRBD1 (6 bases). The germline V gene has CDR1 LNHDA and CDR2 SQIVND (reference sequence). Trimming removed 5 bases at V and 3 bases at J, with 9 bases between. CDR3 length: 13 residues. The CDR3 bases are TGTGCCAGTAGTGACAGGTTAACAGATACGCAGTATTTT. Encoded protein: CASSDRLTDTQYF. Full variable domain (rest looked up from reference TRBV19 and TRBJ2-3): DGGITQSPKYLFRKEGQNVTLSCEQNLNHDAMYWYRQDPGQGLRLIYYSQIVNDFQKGDIAEGYSVSREKKESFPLTVTSAQKNPTAFYLCASSDRLTDTQYFGPGTRLTVL.

The chain combines TRBV7-3 with TRBJ2-1; the D gene is possibly TRBD1 (5 bases). This CDR3 has 16 amino acids. Germline CDR1 reads SGHTA; CDR2 reads FQGTGA. The V end was cut by 0 bases, the J end by 1 base, with 10 bases between. The CDR3 spells CASSLTGRVSYNEQFF. CDR3 nucleotides: TGTGCCAGCAGCTTAACGGGCAGGGTATCCTACAATGAGCAGTTCTTC. Supplemented by reference TRBV7-3 and TRBJ2-1, the full variable domain reads GAGVSQTPSNKVTEKGKYVELRCDPISGHTALYWYRQSLGQGPEFLIYFQGTGAADDSGLPNDRFFAVRPEGSVSTLKIQRTERGDSAVYLCASSLTGRVSYNEQFFGPGTRLTVL.

This clone was seen a handful of times. The chain couples TRBV18 to TRBJ1-1; TRBD1 matches 10 bases. This CDR3 has 15 amino acids. Germline CDR1 reads KGHSH; CDR2 reads LQKENI. V shed 2 bases and J 4 bases; nucleotides not matched to a gene: 4. The CDR3 region has the DNA TGTGCCAGCTCACCAAGACAGGGGGCGGGCACTGAAGCTTTCTTT. It yields the protein CASSPRQGAGTEAFF.

The V gene is TRBV6-5, the J gene TRBJ2-7; either TRBD1 or TRBD2 may supply D (6 bases each). Trimming took 7 bases from V and 2 from J, leaving 18 bases between them. The germline V gene encodes CDR1 MNHEY and CDR2 SVGAGI. The CDR3 is 15 amino acids. CDR3 sequence reads: CASTRRGDLPYEQYF. In nucleotides, the CDR3 is TGTGCCAGCACCAGGAGGGGGGATCTACCCTACGAGCAGTACTTC.

The chain carries TRBV11-2 and TRBJ1-4, with unresolved D. Germline V gene sequence: CDR1 SGHAT, CDR2 FQNNGV. The CDR3 totals 14 residues. V lost 8 bases and J lost 3, with 13 bases in between. CDR3 region: CASAPRRSNEKLFF. In DNA form, the CDR3 reads TGTGCCAGCGCCCCCCGGCGATCTAATGAAAAACTGTTTTTT.

CDR3 amino acids: CASRPTGGNEKLFF. The DNA of the CDR3 is TGTGCCAGCAGACCGACAGGGGGCAATGAAAAACTGTTTTTT. The V and J genes are TRBV2 and TRBJ1-4; 10 positions match TRBD1. The CDR3 covers 14 residues. V lost 6 bases, J lost 5 bases, and 3 bases stayed unmatched. From germline, CDR1 is SNHLY and CDR2 FYNNEI.

The CDR3 sequence: CASSLGTEGETQYF. Written as DNA, the CDR3 is TGCGCCAGCAGCTTGGGGACAGAGGGAGAGACCCAGTACTTC. The chain has TRBV5-1 and TRBJ2-5, with D perhaps matching TRBD1 (6 bases). The CDR3 spans 14 residues. V was cut by 0 bases and J by 4 bases, with 10 bases left in between. Germline CDR1 and CDR2: SGHRS and YFSETQ.

A word on this clone: One end of the junction is discordant with germline, which a read error may explain. The J gene is TRBJ2-1, the V gene TRBV27; 7 bases fit TRBD1. Germline V lookup: CDR1 MNHEY, CDR2 SMNVEV (reference sequence). This CDR3 spans 12 amino acids. Here the CDR3 reads CASSQDRFAYVF. The CDR3 DNA sequence: TGTGCCAGCAGTCAGGACAGGTTTGCTTACGTCTTC.

The genes are TRBV7-3 and TRBJ2-6, with D unclear. CDR1 is SGHTA and CDR2 is FQGTGA in the germline V gene. V was shortened by 4 bases and J by 2 bases, with 15 bases between the two germline ends. The CDR3 length is 17 residues. Here the CDR3 DNA reads TGTGCCAGCAGCTCTACCTCGGCCTTCACTGGGGCCAACGTCCTGACTTTC. Amino acids: CASSSTSAFTGANVLTF.

J is TRBJ1-5 and V is TRBV6-1, with D hard to call. CDR1 is MNHNS, CDR2 SASEGT, per germline. This CDR3 comprises 16 residues. V was trimmed by 3 bases and J by 2 bases, leaving 14 bases between them. CDR3 in amino acids: CASSDVHSAGNQPQHF. CDR3 DNA sequence: TGTGCCAGCAGTGATGTCCATTCCGCCGGCAATCAGCCCCAGCATTTT.

Of note for this clone: A junction boundary mismatches the germline segment, possibly from a read error. The DNA for the CDR3 is TGTGCTAGCAGCTCGGACACCGGGGAGCTGTTTTTT. As protein: CASSSDTGELFF. The chain recombines TRBV7-7 with TRBJ2-2; D uncertain. This CDR3 is 12 amino acids long. Germline V gives CDR1 SSHAT, CDR2 FNYEAQ (reference sequence).

The CDR3: CASSRGSGVETQYF. CDR3 nucleotide sequence: TGTGCCAGCAGTAGGGGTAGCGGGGTCGAGACCCAGTACTTC. V is TRBV6-6 and J is TRBJ2-5; 8 bases line up with TRBD2. J gave up 5 bases and V 5 bases, and 7 bases lay outside the gene matches. The CDR3 has 14 residues. CDR1 is MNHNY and CDR2 is SVGAGI in the germline V gene (reference sequence).

The V call is TRBV5-5, the J call TRBJ1-1; no clear D. Germline values: CDR1 SGHKS, CDR2 YYEKEE (reference sequence). This CDR3 region has 15 residues. Between the trimmed V and J ends, which lost 0 bases and 1 base, there was a span of 10 bases. CDR3 coding DNA: TGTGCCAGCAGCTTGGACGTGTGGCAGAACACTGAAGCTTTCTTT. Protein: CASSLDVWQNTEAFF.

This clone showed up just a few times. Here the CDR3 DNA reads TGCGCCAGCAGACGGGGTGCGAGCGATGAGCAGTTCTTC. Translation: CASRRGASDEQFF. This chain joins TRBV4-1 and TRBJ2-1; D is possibly TRBD2 (5 bases). The CDR3 covers 13 residues. V dropped 6 bases and J dropped 8 bases, with 14 bases sitting between them. Germline-derived CDR1 and CDR2 are MGHRA and YSYEKL.

V gene TRBV6-6 combines with J gene TRBJ2-3, with 8 bases matching TRBD2. The germline V gene encodes CDR1 MNHNY and CDR2 SVGAGI (reference sequence). Unmatched junction bases numbered 12, after V lost 6 bases and J lost 4 bases. The CDR3 extends over 16 amino acids. CDR3 amino acids: CASRRVAGLGSDTQYF. CDR3 in DNA: TGTGCCAGCAGACGAGTAGCGGGACTAGGTTCAGATACGCAGTATTTT.